This T cell receptor beta chain came from a study of human T cells and chemical hapten exposure. This clonotype was counted a few times. As for time point: patch test 3, about 24 weeks after DPC sensitization. Treatment of the sample: therapeutic diphenylcyclopropenone sensitization with weekly scalp DPC. Donors were 18 to 70-year-old alopecia patients suitable for DPC. The ends were cut back, 6 bases at V and 6 bases at J, with 19 bases in the middle. The CDR3 is 14 residues long. CDR1 and CDR2 (germline): DFQATT, SNEGSKA (reference sequence). Per the original methods: Samples held a median of approximately 96,000 TCRs, range roughly 23,224–700,000. Via MiXCR, TCRdb re-called the RACE reads, giving one row per CDR3 protein. Clone size and V and J calls follow TCRdb, not the original study. The table shows about 190,000 distinct CDR3 sequences, with under 25% occurring only once.

The clonotype originates from a middle-aged woman with alopecia areata. Some clones in this sample may be carry-over from other donors' samples. Sample: whole blood, taken in connection with sensitization to the hapten diphenylcyclopropenone (DPC). The V and J genes are TRBV20-1 and TRBJ2-3, with D perhaps matching TRBD2 (5 bases). In DNA, the CDR3 is TGCAGTGCCCTAAGGGCCGTGTCGGGGGATACGCAGTATTTT. Translation: CSALRAVSGDTQYF.